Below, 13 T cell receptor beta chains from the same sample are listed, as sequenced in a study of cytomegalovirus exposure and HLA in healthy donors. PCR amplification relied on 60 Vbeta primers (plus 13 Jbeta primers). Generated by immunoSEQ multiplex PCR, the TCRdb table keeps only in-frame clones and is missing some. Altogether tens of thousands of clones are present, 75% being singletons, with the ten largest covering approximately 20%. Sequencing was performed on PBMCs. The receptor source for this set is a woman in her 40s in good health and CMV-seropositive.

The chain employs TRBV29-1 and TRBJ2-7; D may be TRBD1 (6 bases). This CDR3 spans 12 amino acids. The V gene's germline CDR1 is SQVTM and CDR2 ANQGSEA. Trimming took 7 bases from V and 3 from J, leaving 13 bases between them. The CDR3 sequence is CSARTQGYEQYF. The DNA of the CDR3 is TGCAGCGCTAGGACACAGGGCTACGAGCAGTACTTC.

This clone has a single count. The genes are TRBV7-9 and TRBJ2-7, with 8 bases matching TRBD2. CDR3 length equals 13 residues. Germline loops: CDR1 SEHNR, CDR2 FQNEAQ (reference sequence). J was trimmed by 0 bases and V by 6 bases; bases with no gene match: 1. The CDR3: CASSLAGSYEQYF. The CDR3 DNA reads TGTGCCAGCAGTCTAGCGGGCTCCTACGAGCAGTACTTC.

CDR3 loop: CASSGLAGGPDTQYF. In DNA, the CDR3 is TGTGCCAGCAGTGGACTAGCGGGGGGGCCAGATACGCAGTATTTT. J is TRBJ2-3 and V is TRBV6-1; 14 bases match TRBD2. The CDR3 runs to 15 residues. The germline CDR1 and CDR2 sequences are MNHNS and SASEGT. Unmatched junction bases numbered 1, after V lost 4 bases and J lost 4 bases.

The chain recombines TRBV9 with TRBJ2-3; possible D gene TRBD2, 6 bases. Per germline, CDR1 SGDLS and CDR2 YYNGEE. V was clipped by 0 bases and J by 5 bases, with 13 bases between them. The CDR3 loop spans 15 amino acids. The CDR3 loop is CASSVGGGWGDTQYF. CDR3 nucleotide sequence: TGTGCCAGCAGCGTAGGTGGGGGGTGGGGAGATACGCAGTATTTT.

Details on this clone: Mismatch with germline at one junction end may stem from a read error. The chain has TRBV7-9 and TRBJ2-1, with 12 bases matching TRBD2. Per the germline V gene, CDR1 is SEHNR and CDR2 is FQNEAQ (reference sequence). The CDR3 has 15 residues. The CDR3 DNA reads TGTTCCAGCAGCCGGACTAGCGGGGTCCGAAATGAGCAGTTCTTC. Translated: CSSSRTSGVRNEQFF. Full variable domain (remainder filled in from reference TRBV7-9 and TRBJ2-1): DTGVSQNPRHKITKRGQNVTFRCDPISEHNRLYWYRQTLGQGPEFLTYFQNEAQLEKSRLLSDRFSAERPKGSFSTLEIQRTEQGDSAMYLCSSSRTSGVRNEQFFGPGTRLTVL.

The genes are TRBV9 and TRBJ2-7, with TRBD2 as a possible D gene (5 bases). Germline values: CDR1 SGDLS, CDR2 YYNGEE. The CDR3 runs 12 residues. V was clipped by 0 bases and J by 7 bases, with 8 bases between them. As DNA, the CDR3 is TGTGCCAGCAGCGTAGATGGAGGAGAGCAGTACTTC. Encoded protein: CASSVDGGEQYF.

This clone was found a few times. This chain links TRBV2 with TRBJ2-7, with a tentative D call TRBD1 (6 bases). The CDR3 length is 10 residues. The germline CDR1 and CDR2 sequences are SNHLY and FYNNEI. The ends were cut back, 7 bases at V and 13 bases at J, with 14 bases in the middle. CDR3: CASKVTGFYF. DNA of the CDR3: TGTGCCAGCAAGGTGACAGGATTCTACTTC.

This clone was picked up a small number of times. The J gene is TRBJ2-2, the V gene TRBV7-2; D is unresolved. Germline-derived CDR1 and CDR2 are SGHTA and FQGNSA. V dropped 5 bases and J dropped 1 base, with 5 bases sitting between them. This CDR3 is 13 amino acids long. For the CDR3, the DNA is TGTGCCAGCAGCAGACAGAACACCGGGGAGCTGTTTTTT. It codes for CASSRQNTGELFF.

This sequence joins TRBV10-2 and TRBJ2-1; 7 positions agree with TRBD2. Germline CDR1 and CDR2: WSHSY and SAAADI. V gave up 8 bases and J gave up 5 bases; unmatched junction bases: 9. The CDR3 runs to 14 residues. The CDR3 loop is CASGGGLINNEQFF. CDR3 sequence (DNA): TGCGCCAGCGGGGGAGGGTTAATCAACAATGAGCAGTTCTTC.

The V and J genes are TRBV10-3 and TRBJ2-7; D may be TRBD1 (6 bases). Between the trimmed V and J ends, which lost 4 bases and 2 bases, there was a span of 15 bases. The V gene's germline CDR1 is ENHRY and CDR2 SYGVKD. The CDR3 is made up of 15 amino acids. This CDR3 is CAISGVGAPTYEQYF. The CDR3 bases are TGTGCCATCAGTGGGGTGGGGGCCCCCACCTACGAGCAGTACTTC.

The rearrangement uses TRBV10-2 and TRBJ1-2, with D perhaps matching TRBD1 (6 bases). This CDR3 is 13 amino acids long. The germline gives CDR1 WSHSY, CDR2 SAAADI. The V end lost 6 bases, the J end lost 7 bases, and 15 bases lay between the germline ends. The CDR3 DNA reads TGCGCCAGCAGAGGACAGTCCATAGGTGGCTACACCTTC. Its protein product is CASRGQSIGGYTF.

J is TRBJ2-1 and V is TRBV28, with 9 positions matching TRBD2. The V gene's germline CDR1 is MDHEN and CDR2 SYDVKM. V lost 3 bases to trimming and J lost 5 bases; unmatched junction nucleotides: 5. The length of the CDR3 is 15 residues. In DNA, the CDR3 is TGTGCCAGCAGTTTTAGCGGGGGCCTTAACAATGAGCAGTTCTTC. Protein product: CASSFSGGLNNEQFF.

The CDR3 DNA reads TGCAGCGTTGGAGGACAGGGTAGCACAGATACGCAGTATTTT. Its protein product is CSVGGQGSTDTQYF. V usage is TRBV29-1 and J usage is TRBJ2-3; TRBD1 matches at 8 bases. The CDR3 contains 14 residues. Germline V gene lookup returns CDR1 SQVTM and CDR2 ANQGSEA. With V trimmed by 4 bases and J by 0 bases, 3 bases remained unmatched.